This T cell receptor (beta chain) was captured by sequencing in a study of blood T cell repertoires in COVID-19. Study at large: Collection of acute and convalescent COVID-19 samples took place in the United States, Italy and Spain. Sources were T cells, B-cell-depleted T cells, or PBMCs; the material itself was cDNA or gDNA.

The CDR3 totals 15 residues. The V end lost 5 bases, the J end lost 3 bases, and 13 bases lay between the germline ends. Per the germline V gene, CDR1 is KGHDR and CDR2 is SFDVKD. Study processing details: Reference gene primers were amplified, and this amplification served to estimate nucleated cell counts. Using immunoSEQ multiplex PCR, the repertoire was profiled, and TCRdb retains in-frame clones only, with some absent. The D gene and trimming were derived from the DNA, and the V and J assignments and clone size from that table. This repertoire shows about 150,000 clones, about four fifths found once; its top ten account for roughly 8.3%.

Sequenced: peripheral blood. The V gene is TRBV24-1, the J gene TRBJ1-5; no clear D gene. This sequence was found in a human donor with acute or convalescent COVID-19. The donor label of this sample is uncertain. The DNA of the CDR3 is TGTGCCACCAGTGGGTCACGGGAGAACAATCAGCCCCAGCATTTT. It specifies CATSGSRENNQPQHF.